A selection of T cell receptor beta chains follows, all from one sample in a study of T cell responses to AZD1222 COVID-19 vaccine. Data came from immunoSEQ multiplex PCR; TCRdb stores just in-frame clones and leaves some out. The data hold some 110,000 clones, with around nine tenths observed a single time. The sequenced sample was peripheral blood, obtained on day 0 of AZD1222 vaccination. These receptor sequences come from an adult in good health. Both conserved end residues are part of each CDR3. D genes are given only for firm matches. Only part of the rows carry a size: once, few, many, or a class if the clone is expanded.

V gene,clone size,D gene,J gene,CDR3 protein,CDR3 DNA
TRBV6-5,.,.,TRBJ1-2,CASSYSPRSRAYGYTF,TGTGCCAGCAGTTACTCCCCCCGCTCGAGGGCCTATGGCTACACCTTC
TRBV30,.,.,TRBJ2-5,CAWSGGFQETQYF,TGTGCCTGGAGTGGGGGGTTCCAGGAGACCCAGTACTTC
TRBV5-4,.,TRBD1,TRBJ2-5,CASRDRVEETQYF,TGTGCCAGCAGAGACAGGGTGGAAGAGACCCAGTACTTC
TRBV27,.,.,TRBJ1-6,CASSFGGGIVANSPLHF,TGTGCCAGCAGTTTTGGGGGGGGTATCGTAGCAAATTCACCCCTCCACTTT
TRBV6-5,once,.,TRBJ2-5,CASIRGAHETQYF,TGTGCCAGCATCAGAGGGGCCCACGAGACCCAGTACTTC
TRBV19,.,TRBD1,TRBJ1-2,CASTVGTGAHYGYTF,TGTGCCAGTACCGTGGGGACAGGGGCTCACTATGGCTACACCTTC
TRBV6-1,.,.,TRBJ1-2,CASSEFPSAQNYGYTF,TGTGCCAGCAGTGAATTCCCCTCGGCCCAGAACTATGGCTACACCTTC
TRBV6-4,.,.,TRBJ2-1,CATSFGGGAYNEQFF,TGTGCCACCTCTTTTGGGGGGGGCGCTTACAATGAGCAGTTCTTC
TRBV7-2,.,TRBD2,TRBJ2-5,CASSLERGQETQYF,TGTGCCAGCAGCTTAGAGCGGGGGCAAGAGACCCAGTACTTC
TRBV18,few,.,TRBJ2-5,CASSPSRLETQYF,TGTGCCAGCTCACCAAGCCGACTAGAGACCCAGTACTTC
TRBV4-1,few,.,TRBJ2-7,CASSQGRVYEQYF,TGCGCCAGCAGCCAAGGCAGAGTCTACGAGCAGTACTTC
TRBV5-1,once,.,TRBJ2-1,CASSFDPTRGNEQFF,TGCGCCAGCAGCTTCGACCCGACGAGGGGCAATGAGCAGTTCTTC
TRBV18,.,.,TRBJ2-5,CASSPLLQETQYF,TGTGCCAGCTCACCATTGTTGCAAGAGACCCAGTACTTC
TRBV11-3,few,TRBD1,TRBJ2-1,CASSSRDRGSYNEQFF,TGTGCCAGCAGCTCCCGGGACAGGGGCTCCTACAATGAGCAGTTCTTC
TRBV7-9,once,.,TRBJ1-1,CAAIKGSGSGTEAFF,TGTGCCGCGATAAAGGGATCGGGCTCGGGCACTGAAGCTTTCTTT
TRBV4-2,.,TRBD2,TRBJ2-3,CASSQASLAGGSTDTQYF,TGTGCCAGCAGCCAAGCCTCCCTGGCGGGGGGGAGCACAGATACGCAGTATTTT
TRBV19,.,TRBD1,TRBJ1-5,CASSPPGGRSNQPQHF,TGTGCCAGTAGTCCCCCAGGGGGTAGGTCAAATCAGCCCCAGCATTTT
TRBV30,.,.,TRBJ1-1,CAWSRNRMNTEAFF,TGTGCCTGGAGTCGGAACAGGATGAACACTGAAGCTTTCTTT
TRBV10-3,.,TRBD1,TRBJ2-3,CAISDGTGATDTQYF,TGTGCCATCAGTGACGGGACAGGGGCCACAGATACGCAGTATTTT
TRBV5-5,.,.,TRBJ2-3,CASSFQGRADTQYF,TGTGCCAGCAGCTTCCAGGGAAGGGCAGATACGCAGTATTTT
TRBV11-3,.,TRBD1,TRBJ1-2,CASSSGPGTGARYGYTF,TGTGCCAGCAGCTCGGGCCCCGGGACAGGGGCGCGCTATGGCTACACCTTC
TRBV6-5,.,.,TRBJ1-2,CASSYEGDYGYTF,TGTGCCAGCAGTTATGAGGGGGACTATGGCTACACCTTC
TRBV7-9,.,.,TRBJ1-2,CASSLNTEYGYTF,TGTGCCAGCAGCTTAAATACGGAATATGGCTACACCTTC
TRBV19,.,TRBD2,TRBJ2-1,CASRVTRGSGRAYNEQFF,TGTGCCAGTAGGGTCACCCGGGGTAGCGGGAGGGCCTACAATGAGCAGTTCTTC
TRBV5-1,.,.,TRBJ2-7,CASSLGVTLYEQYF,TGCGCCAGCAGCTTGGGAGTGACCCTCTACGAGCAGTACTTC
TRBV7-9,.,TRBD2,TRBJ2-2,CASSPRLAGGLRTGELFF,TGTGCCAGCAGCCCTCGACTAGCGGGGGGCCTCAGGACCGGGGAGCTGTTTTTT